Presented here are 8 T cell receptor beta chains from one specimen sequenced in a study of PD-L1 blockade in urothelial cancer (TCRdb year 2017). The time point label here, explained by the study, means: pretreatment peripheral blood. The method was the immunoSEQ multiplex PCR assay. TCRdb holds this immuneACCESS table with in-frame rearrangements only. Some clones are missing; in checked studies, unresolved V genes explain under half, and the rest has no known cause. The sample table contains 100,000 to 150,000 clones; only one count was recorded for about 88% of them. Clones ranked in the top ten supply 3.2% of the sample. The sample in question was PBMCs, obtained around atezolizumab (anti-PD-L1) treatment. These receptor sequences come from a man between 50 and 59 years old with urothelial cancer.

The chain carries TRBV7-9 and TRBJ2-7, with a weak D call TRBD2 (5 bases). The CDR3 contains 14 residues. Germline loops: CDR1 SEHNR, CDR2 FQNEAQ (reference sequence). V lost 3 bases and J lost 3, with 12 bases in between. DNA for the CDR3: TGTGCCAGCAGCTTTGGAGAGGGTCGCTACGAGCAGTACTTC. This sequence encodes CASSFGEGRYEQYF.

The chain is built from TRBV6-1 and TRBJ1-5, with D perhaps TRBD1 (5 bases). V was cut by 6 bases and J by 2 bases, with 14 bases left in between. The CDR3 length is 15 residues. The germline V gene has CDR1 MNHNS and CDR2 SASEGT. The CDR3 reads CASRGHGRGNQPQHF. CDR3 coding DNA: TGTGCCAGCAGAGGACACGGACGGGGCAATCAGCCCCAGCATTTT.

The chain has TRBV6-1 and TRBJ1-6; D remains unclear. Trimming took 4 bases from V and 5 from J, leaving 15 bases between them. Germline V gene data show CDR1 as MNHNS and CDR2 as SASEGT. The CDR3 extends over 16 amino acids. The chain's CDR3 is CASSGVRSFDNSPLHF. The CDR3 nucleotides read TGTGCCAGCAGTGGCGTAAGGAGTTTCGATAATTCACCCCTCCACTTT.

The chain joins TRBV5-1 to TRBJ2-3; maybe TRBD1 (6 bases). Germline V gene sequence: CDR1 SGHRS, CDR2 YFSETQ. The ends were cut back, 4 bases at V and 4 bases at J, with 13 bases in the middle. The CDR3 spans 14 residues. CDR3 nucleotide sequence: TGCGCCAGCAGCCCCCGACCAGGGGCAGATACGCAGTATTTT. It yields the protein CASSPRPGADTQYF.

In DNA form, the CDR3 reads TGTGCCAGTCGGAGGACAGAGGTGACTGAAGCTTTCTTT. Protein sequence: CASRRTEVTEAFF. The rearrangement joins TRBV2 to TRBJ1-1; D is possibly TRBD1 (6 bases). The germline V gene encodes CDR1 SNHLY and CDR2 FYNNEI. This CDR3 comprises 13 residues. V was pared by 9 bases and J by 5 bases, with 16 bases between.

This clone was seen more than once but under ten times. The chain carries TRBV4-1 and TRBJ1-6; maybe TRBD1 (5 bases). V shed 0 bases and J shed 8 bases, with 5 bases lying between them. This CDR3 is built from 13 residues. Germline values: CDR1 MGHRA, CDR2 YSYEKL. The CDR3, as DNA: TGCGCCAGCAGCCAAGACAGGGATTCACCCCTCCACTTT. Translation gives CASSQDRDSPLHF.

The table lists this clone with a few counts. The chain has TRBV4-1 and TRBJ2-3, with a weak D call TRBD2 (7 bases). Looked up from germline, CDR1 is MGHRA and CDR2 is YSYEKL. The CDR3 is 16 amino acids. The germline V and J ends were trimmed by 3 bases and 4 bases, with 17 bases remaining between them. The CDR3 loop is CASSHLRGQLADTQYF. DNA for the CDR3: TGCGCCAGCAGCCACTTGCGGGGGCAGTTAGCAGATACGCAGTATTTT.

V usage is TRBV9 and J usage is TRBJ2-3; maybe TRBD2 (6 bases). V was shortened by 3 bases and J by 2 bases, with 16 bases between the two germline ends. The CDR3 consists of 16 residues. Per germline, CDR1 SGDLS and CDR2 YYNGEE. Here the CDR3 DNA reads TGTGCCAGCAGCGCAGGAATAGGCGGGAACACAGATACGCAGTATTTT. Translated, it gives CASSAGIGGNTDTQYF.